This T cell receptor beta chain was profiled in a study of Ad26.COV2.S vaccination and SARS-CoV-2 variants. Data came from immunoSEQ multiplex PCR; TCRdb stores just in-frame clones and leaves some out. In the table there are approximately 300,000 clones, approximately 80% of which are singletons. Treatment reported: around 19 received Ad26.COV2.S at low or high dose, single or two shots; roughly five received placebo; per-sample allocation not given. Day 63 after the first injection of vaccine or placebo was the sampling time. Germline V gene data show CDR1 as SGHTA and CDR2 as FQGNSA. This CDR3 has 18 amino acids. Trimming took 0 bases from V and 7 from J; bases not matched to a gene: 10.

The TCR comes from a person aged 18 to 59 who received the Ad26.COV2.S COVID-19 vaccine or a placebo. The sample here was peripheral blood, taken in a trial of Ad26.COV2.S vaccine versus placebo. V gene TRBV7-2 combines with J gene TRBJ2-3; 13 bases fit TRBD2. In DNA form, the CDR3 reads TGTGCCAGCAGCTTAGCCCCAACTAGCGGGGGGGCGTCGCATACGCAGTATTTT. As protein: CASSLAPTSGGASHTQYF.